The clone carrying this TCR beta chain has just one count. Its specificity is not known. According to the study, TCR beta libraries were built with iRepertoire HTBI primers and CDR3-region Arm-PCR. Under the authors' procedure: Identification of gene segments yielded some 61 TRBV and 13 to 15 TRBJ across samples. TCRdb re-derived calls from the multiplex PCR reads in MiXCR, one entry per CDR3 protein. TCRdb, rather than the study authors, made the V and J calls. The table includes 430,000 or so distinct CDR3 sequences, under 25% detected once. The data derive from a study of regulatory T cells in long-lasting Graves disease. Across the whole study: By definition, persistent Graves' disease involved antithyroid drugs for over 5 years alongside positive TSH receptor antibodies.

Study findings and constraints: Persistent Graves' patients showed a TCR diversity that was lower than that of newly diagnosed ones.

The time point here: persistent/refractory GD, antithyroid drugs over 5 years with positive TRAb. From PBMCs, RNA was extracted and then used to make the TCR library. About 10 milliliters of peripheral blood were taken and placed in EDTA tubes. Sequencing was performed on peripheral blood mononuclear cells (PBMCs), taken when the disease was refractory, from a patient treated with antithyroid drugs. This receptor was taken from a female donor with Graves disease.

The DNA of the CDR3 is TGTGCCAGCAGCGTAGCTCTAGTCGACAGAGGAGGCTACACCTTC. It is translated as CASSVALVDRGGYTF. The chain employs TRBV9 and TRBJ1-2; the D gene is possibly TRBD1 (5 bases). Trimming pared 0 bases from V and 8 bases from J, leaving 17 bases between. The CDR3 runs to 15 residues. Germline V gene sequence: CDR1 SGDLS, CDR2 YYNGEE.